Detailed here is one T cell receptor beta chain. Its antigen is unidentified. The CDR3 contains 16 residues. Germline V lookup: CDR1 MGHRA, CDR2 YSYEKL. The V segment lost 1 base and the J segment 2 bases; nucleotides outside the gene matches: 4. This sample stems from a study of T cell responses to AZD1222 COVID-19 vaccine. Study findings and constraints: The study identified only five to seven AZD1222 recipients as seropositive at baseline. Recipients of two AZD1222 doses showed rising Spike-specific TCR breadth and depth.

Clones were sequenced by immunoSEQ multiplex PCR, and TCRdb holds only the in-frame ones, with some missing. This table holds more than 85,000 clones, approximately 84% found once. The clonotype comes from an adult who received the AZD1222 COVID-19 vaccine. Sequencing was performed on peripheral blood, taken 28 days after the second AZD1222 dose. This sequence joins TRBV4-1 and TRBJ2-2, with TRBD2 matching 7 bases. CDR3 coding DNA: TGCGCCAGCAGCCAAGTTGCGGGGGTTAACACCGGGGAGCTGTTTTTT. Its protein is CASSQVAGVNTGELFF.